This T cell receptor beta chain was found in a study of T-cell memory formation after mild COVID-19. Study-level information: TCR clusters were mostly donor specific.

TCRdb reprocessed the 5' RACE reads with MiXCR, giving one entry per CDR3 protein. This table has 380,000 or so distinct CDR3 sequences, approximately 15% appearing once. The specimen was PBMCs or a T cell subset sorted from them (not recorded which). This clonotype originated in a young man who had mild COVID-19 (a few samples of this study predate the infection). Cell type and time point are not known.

CDR3 region: CSAGQGEHTIYF. CDR3 nucleotide sequence: TGCAGCGCCGGACAGGGGGAGCACACCATATATTTT. The chain is built from TRBV29-1 and TRBJ1-3; the match to TRBD1 covers 10 bases. Germline V gene data show CDR1 as SQVTM and CDR2 as ANQGSEA. With V trimmed by 7 bases and J by 8 bases, 5 bases remained unmatched. The CDR3 runs to 12 residues.